The 19 T cell receptor beta chains below all came from one sample that was sequenced in a study of blood T cells in healthy people across ages. Using a J-beta primer mix together with a sample-barcoded 5' primer, a second PCR was run for roughly 6 to 11 cycles. MiXCR, applied by TCRdb to the 5' RACE reads, yields one record per CDR3 protein. Of just under 750,000 distinct CDR3 sequences listed, approximately 22% are singletons. The specimen was blood. Receptors were obtained from a man aged 70-80 years in good health.

V and J are TRBV20-1 and TRBJ1-5; D is unresolved. The germline V and J ends were trimmed by 6 bases and 0 bases, with 12 bases remaining between them. Germline values: CDR1 DFQATT, CDR2 SNEGSKA (reference sequence). This CDR3 has 14 residues. The CDR3 protein is CSAMGSNSNQPQHF. In DNA form, the CDR3 reads TGCAGTGCCATGGGAAGCAATAGCAATCAGCCCCAGCATTTT.

In its sample, this clonotype was seen a few times. The DNA for the CDR3 is TGTGCCAGCAGCGTACGGGCGGATTCTGGAAACACCATATATTTT. It codes for CASSVRADSGNTIYF. The chain links TRBV9 to TRBJ1-3; D unclear. Germline values: CDR1 SGDLS, CDR2 YYNGEE. This CDR3 comprises 15 residues. Trimming pared 1 base from V and 1 base from J, leaving 9 bases between.

The V and J genes are TRBV12-3 or TRBV12-4 and TRBJ2-1, with 7 bases identical to TRBD2. The CDR3 covers 16 residues. The trim removed 5 bases at V and 6 bases at J, leaving 13 bases unmatched. The CDR3 nucleotides are TGTGCCAGCAGTAAGGCGGGAGCGTGGTTTAGCAATGAGCAGTTCTTC. Protein sequence: CASSKAGAWFSNEQFF.

This clonotype was observed a few times. The chain joins TRBV6-5 to TRBJ1-2; the D is unclear. Germline V CDR1 and CDR2: MNHEY, SVGAGI. This CDR3 has 13 residues. Trimming stripped 3 bases from V and 6 bases from J, with 11 bases between. CDR3 region: CASSYDFRHGYTF. CDR3 in DNA: TGTGCCAGCAGTTATGATTTTCGCCATGGCTACACCTTC.

The chain links TRBV20-1 to TRBJ1-4; D uncertain. Germline CDR1 reads DFQATT; CDR2 reads SNEGSKA (reference sequence). This CDR3 has 16 amino acids. V was cut by 0 bases and J by 12 bases, with 23 bases left in between. The CDR3 DNA reads TGCAGTGCTAGAGACCTGGACGAGGCTAGGGTCCAACAACTGTTTTTT. Its translation: CSARDLDEARVQQLFF.

This clonotype was seen at least ten times. This sequence joins TRBV7-8 and TRBJ1-2, with a possible D match to TRBD1 (6 bases). Trimming removed 0 bases from V and 8 bases from J, with 16 bases in between. The germline CDR1 and CDR2 sequences are SGHVS and FQNEAQ. The length of the CDR3 is 15 residues. The CDR3, as DNA: TGTGCCAGCAGCTTAGCCAGGGGCCCTATTAGCGGCTACACCTTC. Its protein is CASSLARGPISGYTF.

This sequence joins TRBV7-2 and TRBJ1-1, with D uncertain. In germline, CDR1 is SGHTA, CDR2 FQGNSA. The CDR3 loop spans 13 amino acids. Trimming left V 0 bases short and J 7 bases short, with 9 bases between. The CDR3 loop reads CASSLAPSLEAFF. For the CDR3, the DNA is TGTGCCAGCAGCTTAGCCCCCTCCCTTGAAGCTTTCTTT.

The CDR3 reads CASSLRGWWTEAFF. CDR3 coding DNA: TGTGCCAGCAGTTTACGGGGGTGGTGGACTGAAGCTTTCTTT. This chain connects TRBV12-3 or TRBV12-4 to TRBJ1-1; TRBD1 is a possible D gene (5 bases). Trimming cost V 2 bases and J 5 bases, with 12 bases left between them. CDR3 length equals 14 residues.

The rearrangement joins TRBV20-1 to TRBJ1-1, with D possibly being TRBD1 (6 bases). The CDR3 has 12 residues. Germline V CDR1 and CDR2: DFQATT, SNEGSKA (reference sequence). V was pared by 5 bases and J by 6 bases, with 13 bases between. The CDR3 here is CSAAGTRAEAFF. CDR3 coding DNA: TGCAGTGCTGCCGGGACACGCGCTGAAGCTTTCTTT.

The chain combines TRBV4-3 with TRBJ2-3; TRBD2 might be the D (5 bases). CDR3 length equals 15 residues. V dropped 1 base and J dropped 1 base, with 9 bases sitting between them. Germline loops: CDR1 LGHNA, CDR2 YSLEER. This chain's CDR3 is CASSQGNSGTDTQYF. In DNA form, the CDR3 reads TGCGCCAGCAGCCAAGGAAATAGCGGCACAGATACGCAGTATTTT.

This clonotype has only a few counts. DNA of the CDR3: TGCAGTGCTAGCGAGGGAATCGGCTACAATGAGCAGTTCTTC. This gives the protein CSASEGIGYNEQFF. The rearrangement links TRBV20-1 to TRBJ2-5, with D tentatively TRBD2 (5 bases). The DNA end is more similar to TRBJ2-1, so the J call may be wrong. CDR3 length equals 14 residues. Germline V gene data show CDR1 as DFQATT and CDR2 as SNEGSKA (reference sequence).

V and J are TRBV24-1 and TRBJ2-7; maybe TRBD2 (5 bases). CDR1 is KGHDR and CDR2 is SFDVKD in the germline V gene. The CDR3 loop spans 14 amino acids. Deletions cut 6 bases from V and 2 bases from J, with 13 bases between. The chain's CDR3 is CATSLTREPYEQYF. DNA for the CDR3: TGTGCCACCAGTCTCACCCGGGAACCCTACGAGCAGTACTTC.

The chain links TRBV12-3 or TRBV12-4 to TRBJ1-1; the match to TRBD1 covers 8 bases. The CDR3 has 13 amino acids. V dropped 6 bases and J dropped 6; count of bases not matched to a gene: 6. The CDR3 loop is CASSWTGTPEAFF. DNA of the CDR3: TGTGCCAGCAGCTGGACAGGGACCCCTGAAGCTTTCTTT.

This clonotype was counted ten times or more. V gene TRBV10-2 combines with J gene TRBJ2-7; 9 bases align to TRBD1. The CDR3 loop spans 15 amino acids. V shed 4 bases and J 7 bases; nucleotides not matched to a gene: 11. Germline values: CDR1 WSHSY, CDR2 SAAADI. The CDR3 here is CASSGRGTGTKEQYF. The CDR3 DNA follows: TGCGCCAGCAGTGGTAGGGGGACAGGGACGAAAGAGCAGTACTTC.

The chain combines TRBV20-1 with TRBJ2-4, with a possible D match to TRBD1 (7 bases). V gave up 5 bases and J gave up 7 bases, with 18 bases separating them. Germline V gene data show CDR1 as DFQATT and CDR2 as SNEGSKA (reference sequence). This CDR3 has 14 amino acids. As DNA, the CDR3 is TGCAGTGCTGTACTCCGGACAGGAGGGAACATTCAGTACTTC. Its translation is CSAVLRTGGNIQYF.

The chain uses TRBV24-1 and TRBJ2-1; possible D gene TRBD2, 6 bases. V shed 4 bases and J shed 9 bases, with 18 bases lying between them. Germline-derived CDR1 and CDR2 are KGHDR and SFDVKD. CDR3 length equals 15 residues. CDR3 sequence reads: CATSDPRLVGGEQFF. CDR3 DNA: TGTGCCACCAGTGACCCACGACTAGTTGGCGGTGAGCAGTTCTTC.

The J gene is TRBJ2-3, the V gene TRBV12-3 or TRBV12-4; 11 nucleotides agree with TRBD2. The CDR3 has 14 amino acids. After removal of 6 bases from V and 4 bases from J, the junction contained 3 bases not matched to a gene. DNA of the CDR3: TGTGCCAGCAGAGGGACTAGCGGCGCAGATACGCAGTATTTT. Encoded protein: CASRGTSGADTQYF.

The chain carries TRBV5-1 and TRBJ1-2; no reliable D call. The CDR3 has 14 amino acids. In germline, CDR1 is SGHRS, CDR2 YFSETQ. The V end was cut by 5 bases, the J end by 0 bases, with 11 bases between. The CDR3: CASSEGSPNYGYTF. The CDR3 DNA reads TGCGCCAGCAGTGAAGGCAGCCCTAACTATGGCTACACCTTC.

There are a few counts of this clonotype. The CDR3 ends on some other residue instead of the conserved phenylalanine or tryptophan, so this is likely a read error. The chain combines TRBV12-3 or TRBV12-4 with TRBJ2-5; D might be TRBD2 (6 bases). Trimming took 6 bases from V and 2 from J, leaving 19 bases between them. The CDR3 runs to 16 residues. CDR3 in DNA: TGTGCCAGCAGGGTATACGGTTCTGCGGGGCAAGAGACCCAGTACCTC. It translates to CASRVYGSAGQETQYL.